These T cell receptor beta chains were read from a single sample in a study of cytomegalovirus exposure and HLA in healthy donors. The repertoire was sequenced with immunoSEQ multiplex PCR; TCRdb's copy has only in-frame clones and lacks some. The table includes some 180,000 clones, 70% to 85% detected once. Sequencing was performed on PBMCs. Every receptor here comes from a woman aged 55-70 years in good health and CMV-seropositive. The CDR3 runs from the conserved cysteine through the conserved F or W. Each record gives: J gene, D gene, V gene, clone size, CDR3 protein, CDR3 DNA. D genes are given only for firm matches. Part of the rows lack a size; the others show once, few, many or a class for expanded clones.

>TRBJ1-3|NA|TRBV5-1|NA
CASSLWTSSGNTIYF
TGCGCCAGCAGCCTTTGGACAAGCTCTGGAAACACCATATATTTT
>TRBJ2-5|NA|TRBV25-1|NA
CASSDEYQETQYF
TGTGCCAGCAGTGACGAGTACCAAGAGACCCAGTACTTC
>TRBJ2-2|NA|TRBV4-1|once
CASSQDQNTGELFF
TGCGCCAGCAGCCAAGATCAAAACACCGGGGAGCTGTTTTTT
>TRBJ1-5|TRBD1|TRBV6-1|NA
CASSVQGASNQPQHF
TGTGCCAGCAGTGTACAGGGGGCTAGCAATCAGCCCCAGCATTTT
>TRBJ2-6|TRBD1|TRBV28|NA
CASSGAGQGPSSGANVLTF
TGTGCCAGCAGTGGGGCAGGACAGGGCCCCTCCTCTGGGGCCAACGTCCTGACTTTC
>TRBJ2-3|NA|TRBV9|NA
CASGWRGDTDTQYF
TGTGCCAGCGGATGGCGGGGAGACACAGATACGCAGTATTTT
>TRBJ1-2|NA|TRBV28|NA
CASSSAGGWDYGYTF
TGTGCCAGCAGTTCCGCGGGGGGCTGGGACTATGGCTACACCTTC
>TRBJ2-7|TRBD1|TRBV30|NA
CAWMGRGRPSYEQYF
TGTGCCTGGATGGGTAGGGGGCGTCCCTCCTACGAGCAGTACTTC
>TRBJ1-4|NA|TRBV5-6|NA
CASSRRTATNEKLFF
TGTGCCAGCAGCAGACGGACAGCAACTAATGAAAAACTGTTTTTT
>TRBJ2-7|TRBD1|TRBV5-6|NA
CASSLGTGFTYEQYF
TGTGCCAGCAGCTTGGGGACAGGATTCACCTACGAGCAGTACTTC
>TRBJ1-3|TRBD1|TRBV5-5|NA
CASRLIVGLRQGATGNTIYF
TGTGCCAGCAGATTGATAGTCGGCCTAAGACAGGGGGCGACTGGAAACACCATATATTTT
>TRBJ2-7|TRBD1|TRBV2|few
CASSVDRGRYEQYF
TGTGCCAGCAGTGTGGACAGGGGGAGGTACGAGCAGTACTTC
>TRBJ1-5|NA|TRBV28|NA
CASSSGVRQPQHF
TGTGCCAGCAGTTCCGGGGTACGTCAGCCCCAGCATTTT
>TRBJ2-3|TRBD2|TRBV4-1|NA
CASRAGVGGSDTQYF
TGCGCCAGCCGAGCCGGGGTGGGCGGGAGCGATACGCAGTATTTT
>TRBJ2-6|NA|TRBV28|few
CASSSQGSGANVLTF
TGTGCCAGCAGTTCGCAGGGGTCTGGGGCCAACGTCCTGACTTTC
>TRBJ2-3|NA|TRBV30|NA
CAWSRMHTGDTQYF
TGTGCCTGGAGTCGTATGCATACGGGAGATACGCAGTATTTT
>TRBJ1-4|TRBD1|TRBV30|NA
CAWSVARTGSNEKLFF
TGTGCCTGGAGTGTTGCCCGGACAGGGTCTAATGAAAAACTGTTTTTT
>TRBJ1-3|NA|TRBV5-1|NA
CASSLDEQPGNTIYF
TGCGCCAGCAGCTTGGATGAACAACCCGGAAACACCATATATTTT
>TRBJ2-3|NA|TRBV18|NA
CASSRRTGTSTDTQYF
TGTGCCAGCTCACGAAGGACGGGAACCAGCACAGATACGCAGTATTTT
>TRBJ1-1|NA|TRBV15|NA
CATSRDNSVGAEAFF
TGTGCCACCAGCAGAGATAACAGTGTAGGCGCTGAAGCTTTCTTT
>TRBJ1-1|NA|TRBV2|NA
CASSVGGTEAFF
TGTGCCAGCAGTGTGGGGGGCACTGAAGCTTTCTTT
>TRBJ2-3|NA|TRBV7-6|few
CASTPRGGTTSTDTQYF
TGTGCCAGCACCCCGAGGGGGGGGACTACTAGCACAGATACGCAGTATTTT
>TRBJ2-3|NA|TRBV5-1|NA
CASNRDFGTDTQYF
TGCGCCAGCAATAGGGACTTCGGCACAGATACGCAGTATTTT
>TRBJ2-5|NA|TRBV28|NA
CASNRGSQETQYF
TGTGCCAGCAATAGGGGCTCACAAGAGACCCAGTACTTC